What follows describes a single T cell receptor (beta chain). No cognate antigen has been identified for it. Base quality data are lacking; no much larger clone is found one base away. This sample was included in a study of shared clonotypes between healthy human individuals (dated by TCRdb to 2019 to 2021). As for the study more broadly: Two women and a few men aged 18 to 49 years were included in the cohort. Libraries were prepared and TCR repertoires were sequenced by different laboratories using diverse techniques, in order to increase sequencing depth and limit assay-specific biases. Each donor's leukapheresis produced roughly between roughly 0.85 and 10 billion PBMCs. Blood TCR repertoires of five healthy adults were deeply sequenced to estimate repertoire size and the extent of clonotype sharing between individuals. For each donor, three plates each were used for CD4 naive and CD4 memory, two plates were used for CD8 naive, and one plate was used for CD8 memory.

The donors were healthy, HIV-negative adults who had no recently reported acute infections or vaccinations. Every donor was a Caucasian adult residing in Nashville, Tennessee, USA. CD4+ T cells were enriched by magnetic negative selection; naive cells were then positively selected on CD45RA, and the negative fraction formed the memory subset. Blood was obtained by leukapheresis, after which PBMCs were separated by Ficoll-Histopaque density gradient centrifugation and cryopreserved in liquid nitrogen vapor phase. Analytical flow cytometry was used to check the purity and quantity of every magnetically sorted T cell population. From each sorted fraction, genomic DNA was isolated and quantified by UV absorbance on a Nanodrop 2000c. Sequences SGHRS (CDR1) and YFSETQ (CDR2) are obtained from the germline V gene. CDR3 length: 18 amino acids, cysteine to phenylalanine. The sequence is cut down to CDR3 DNA, 54 bases in frame from base 1. At the junction V is shortened by 0 bases and J by 7 bases, with 25 bases in between.

Here is what the overall study found, with its caveats: The small number of donors limited the genetic and exposure-history diversity represented. Sampling was restricted to blood, and TCR repertoires in tissue are likely to differ from TCR repertoires in blood. Across a handful of donors, approximately 5% of naive CD4, 3% to 4% of naive CD8, under 2.5% of memory CD4, and under 0.45% of memory CD8 clonotypes were shared. Incomplete sequencing was indicated by rarefaction of sorted-subset datasets, despite the large sequencing depth. Based on pairwise subsampling, the degree of clonotype sharing among donors was expected to be affected by sequencing depth. Compared with non-shared clonotypes, clonotypes shared by all four sorted-subset donors had higher generation probabilities. Naive subsets generally had larger estimated clonotype richness than memory subsets did.

TCR CDR3 regions were amplified from genomic DNA by multiplex PCR using the deep immunoSEQ assay. For each cell subset, the extracted genomic DNA was distributed evenly across all wells of several immunoSEQ 96-well plates, and each plate served as one replicate. For sorted subsets, around 200 ng genomic DNA, equal to some 30,000 T cell genomes, was loaded into each replicate PCR. Purified libraries were quantified with a Qubit 3.0 fluorometer, sized on a Bioanalyzer 2100, and re-quantified with the KAPA Library Quantification kit. Each immunoSEQ 96-well plate was sequenced on its own single-read 150-cycle Illumina NextSeq 550 flow cell. In the authors' own workflow: The immunoSEQ output contained only junctional sequences without quality scores, so filtering could not match that applied to full-length reads. To assign V/J genes and CDR3, sequences were annotated using PyIR, a Python wrapper for IgBLAST v1.9, with IMGT germline references. Reads were filtered out if the reads had weak V/J assignments (E-value above 1e-6), no CDR3, stop codons, out-of-frame junctions, or ambiguous translated residues. V3J clonotypes were defined as sequences sharing the same inferred V gene, J gene, and CDR3 amino acid sequence. To compute the percentage overlap between repertoires, the number of shared unique clonotypes was divided by the size of the smaller repertoire. Repertoire richness was assessed with RTK rarefaction, the Chao1 estimator, and Recon v2.1 estimates of unobserved clonotypes. OLGA was used to compute generation probabilities for all TCRbeta clonotypes that the gDNA method yielded from a few donors. TCRdb retrieved this table from immuneACCESS and kept in-frame rearrangements only. Not all clones are present; in checked studies, unresolved V genes account for under half, and no reason is known for the remainder. The V and J calls and clone size are taken from that table; D and trimming were inferred from the DNA. The table for this sample lists around 350,000 clones; 70% to 75% of them were counted only once. In total, the top ten clones hold about 9.4% of the sample.

This clonotype originated in a man aged 30-40 years in good health. The sequence links TRBV5-1 to TRBJ1-2, with the D gene not clear enough to name. The sequenced material came from memory CD4+ T cells sorted from blood. What the cell subset or site label conveys for this sample: CD45RA-negative fraction. The bases are TGCGCCAGCAGCTTGGCCTCCTCCGCGGGTATGGGGTTCGGTGGCTACACCTTC. Translated, it reads CASSLASSAGMGFGGYTF.